Presented here are 7 T cell receptor beta chains from one specimen sequenced in a study of early T cells in non-severe SARS-CoV-2 infection. From the 5' RACE reads, TCRdb called clonotypes with MiXCR, one entry per CDR3 protein. This repertoire shows 55,000 or so distinct CDR3 sequences, roughly 11% found once; its top ten account for roughly 10%. Sequencing was performed on whole blood. The receptors were gathered from an adult who was a healthcare worker with PCR-confirmed SARS-CoV-2 infection or an uninfected control (not recorded which).

The chain recombines TRBV28 with TRBJ2-7; 7 bases align to TRBD1. The CDR3 totals 14 residues. Per germline, CDR1 MDHEN and CDR2 SYDVKM. Trimming took 4 bases from V and 3 from J; bases not matched to a gene: 6. The CDR3 nucleotides are TGTGCCAGCAGTTCGGGACAGCCTCACTACGAGCAGTACTTC. Translation gives CASSSGQPHYEQYF.

The chain has TRBV28 and TRBJ2-3; tentatively, D is TRBD2 (5 bases). This CDR3 spans 14 amino acids. Germline values: CDR1 MDHEN, CDR2 SYDVKM. V gave up 4 bases and J gave up 7 bases, with 15 bases separating them. The CDR3 protein is CASSWTGYFNTQYF. CDR3 coding DNA: TGTGCCAGCAGTTGGACGGGGTATTTCAATACGCAGTATTTT.

Points on this clonotype: Just one base apart from a much larger clone, this may be a read error. In this CDR3 the conserved last residue, phenylalanine or tryptophan, is missing, so a read error is likely. The chain has TRBV6-1 and TRBJ2-7, with 10 nucleotides matching TRBD2. Germline V lookup: CDR1 MNHNS, CDR2 SASEGT. This CDR3 region has 14 residues. Germline trimming cut 8 bases from V and 4 bases from J; bases unmatched to any gene: 8. The CDR3 spells CASDGLAASYEQYY. Here the CDR3 DNA reads TGTGCCAGCGATGGACTAGCGGCTTCTTACGAGCAGTACTAC.

This clonotype occurred many times. The rearrangement links TRBV10-2 to TRBJ2-5, with D uncertain. The CDR3 spans 14 residues. Germline V gene sequence: CDR1 WSHSY, CDR2 SAAADI. Trimming stripped 8 bases from V and 4 bases from J, with 17 bases between. The CDR3 region is CASRSYEWRETQYF. CDR3 nucleotides: TGCGCCAGCCGGAGCTACGAGTGGAGAGAGACCCAGTACTTC.

This clonotype was seen repeatedly, ten times or more. The V and J genes are TRBV12-3 or TRBV12-4 and TRBJ1-5; D is undetermined. The CDR3 runs 14 residues. Trimming removed 3 bases at V and 0 bases at J, with 6 bases between. This chain's CDR3 is CASSLADSNQPQHF. The CDR3 nucleotides are TGTGCCAGCAGTTTGGCAGATAGCAATCAGCCCCAGCATTTT.

This clonotype was picked up many times. CDR3 residues: CASSPGQGPSTGELFF. The CDR3 DNA is TGTGCCAGCAGCCCGGGACAGGGGCCCTCCACCGGGGAGCTGTTTTTT. The chain links TRBV7-6 to TRBJ2-2, with 10 bases fitting TRBD1. The CDR3 runs 16 residues. Trimming took 5 bases from V and 4 from J; bases not matched to a gene: 7. Germline CDR1 is SGHVS and CDR2 is FNYEAQ.

The J gene is TRBJ1-6, the V gene TRBV12-3 or TRBV12-4; TRBD1 matches at 7 bases. CDR3 length: 14 residues. The trim removed 6 bases at V and 10 bases at J, leaving 9 bases unmatched. The CDR3 nucleotides are TGTGCCAGCAGACGACAGGGACTGGCATCACCCCTCCACTTT. Residues: CASRRQGLASPLHF.